This is a list of T cell receptor beta chains from one sample in a study of CD8 T cells in ankylosing spondylitis. TCRdb re-called the 5' RACE reads through MiXCR, storing one row per CDR3 protein. This sample has around 450,000 distinct CDR3 sequences, with approximately 26% found just once. Material: blood, either unsorted or a sorted T cell fraction (not recorded which). These receptors were taken from a male donor with ankylosing spondylitis. Each CDR3 is given with its conserved first and last residue. The D gene is left open where the match is weak. Expanded clones get a size class; other rows say once, few or many, or leave the size out.

length	size	D	V	J	DNA	CDR3
10	-	-	TRBV20-1	TRBJ2-7	TGCAGTGCGGCCAGTGCCGGGAGATACTTC	CSAASAGRYF
11	-	TRBD1	TRBV20-1	TRBJ1-6	TGCAGTGCTAGGTACGGGACAGCTCACCACTTT	CSARYGTAHHF
12	-	-	TRBV9	TRBJ2-7	TGTGCCAGCAGCGGTAGTCAGAACGAGCAGTACTTC	CASSGSQNEQYF
10	-	-	TRBV6-1	TRBJ1-1	TGTGCCAGCAGTTTTAGGAAAGCTTTCTTT	CASSFRKAFF
15	-	TRBD2	TRBV6-2/TRBV6-3	TRBJ2-2	TGTGCCAGCAGTTACCGGGGGGGGCCCCACCGGGAGCTGTTTTTT	CASSYRGGPHRELFF
19	many	TRBD2	TRBV10-1	TRBJ2-2	TGCGCCAGCAGTGAGTCGTTGGTAGCGGGAGCCTCGAACACCGGGGAGCTGTTTTTT	CASSESLVAGASNTGELFF
15	-	-	TRBV12-3/TRBV12-4	TRBJ2-5	TGTGCCAGCAGTCTTATGGGGGGCAACGAAGAGACCCAGTACTTC	CASSLMGGNEETQYF
13	few	TRBD2	TRBV29-1	TRBJ2-1	TGCAGCGTTGACAAGCGGGAGAACAATGAGCAGTTCTTC	CSVDKRENNEQFF
12	-	-	TRBV3-1	TRBJ2-3	TGTGCCAGCAGCCAAGACGGAGATACGCAGTATTTT	CASSQDGDTQYF
17	few	TRBD1	TRBV20-1	TRBJ2-5	TGCAGTGCTAGAGATCTCAAGAGACAGGGTCACCAAGAGACCCAGTACTTC	CSARDLKRQGHQETQYF
15	-	TRBD1	TRBV27	TRBJ2-2	TGTGCCAGCAGTCCCTTGACAGGGGTTAACGGGGAGCTGTTTTTT	CASSPLTGVNGELFF
14	few	TRBD2	TRBV2	TRBJ2-5	TGTGCCAGCAGTTTAGCGGGAGATTTTGAGACCCAGTACTTC	CASSLAGDFETQYF
14	few	TRBD1	TRBV10-3	TRBJ1-5	TGTGCCACTTCGGGACAGGGTAGCAATCAGCCCCAGCATTTT	CATSGQGSNQPQHF
11	few	-	TRBV24-1	TRBJ2-3	TGTGCCACCGGACCCGCGGATACGCAGTATTTT	CATGPADTQYF
16	few	-	TRBV5-1	TRBJ2-1	TGCGCCAGCAGCTTGGCTGTCTCAAACTCCTACAATGAGCAGTTCTTC	CASSLAVSNSYNEQFF
14	few	TRBD1	TRBV28	TRBJ2-7	TGTGCCAGCAGTTTCGGGACAGGGCTCTACGAGCAGTACTTC	CASSFGTGLYEQYF
15	-	TRBD1	TRBV3-1	TRBJ1-1	TGTGCCAGCAGCCTAATAAGACAGGGTCTCACTGAAGCTTTCTTT	CASSLIRQGLTEAFF